Listed here are 11 T cell receptor beta chains from one sample, sequenced in a study of breast tumors, draining lymph nodes, adjacent tissues. TCRdb independently ran MiXCR on the multiplex PCR reads; one entry per CDR3 protein. The data hold fewer than 80,000 distinct CDR3 sequences, with approximately 40% observed a single time. Sequenced: breast tumor tissue. These receptors came from a female donor with breast cancer. Some clones in this sample may be carry-over from other donors' samples.

On this clonotype: A much larger clone lies one base from this, so it may be a read error. The CDR3 bases are TGCAGTGCTAGTGGGGACGGGGGTTACGAGCAGTACTTC. Its translation is CSASGDGGYEQYF. The V call is TRBV20-1, the J call TRBJ2-7, with D possibly matching TRBD2 (6 bases). V shed 3 bases and J shed 4 bases, with 13 bases lying between them. The CDR3 covers 13 residues. The germline gives CDR1 DFQATT, CDR2 SNEGSKA (reference sequence).

This clonotype was seen many times. This chain joins TRBV2 and TRBJ2-2; weak D call: TRBD1 (5 bases). CDR1 is SNHLY and CDR2 is FYNNEI in the germline V gene. Trimming removed 5 bases from V and 5 bases from J, with 24 bases in between. CDR3 length equals 18 residues. The CDR3 DNA follows: TGTGCCAGCAGTAAATTAAACTCTAAGGGGTGGTTTACCGGGGAGCTGTTTTTT. Translation: CASSKLNSKGWFTGELFF.

This clonotype was observed many times. The V call is TRBV5-6, the J call TRBJ1-2, with TRBD1 matching over 7 bases. Trimming cost V 0 bases and J 1 base; bases outside gene matches: 6. The CDR3 extends over 16 amino acids. Germline CDR1 and CDR2: SGHDT and YYEEEE. DNA of the CDR3: TGTGCCAGCAGCTTGGCAGGGGGGCCCAATAACTATGGCTACACCTTC. Protein product: CASSLAGGPNNYGYTF.

Many counts were recorded for this clonotype. V is TRBV4-1 and J is TRBJ2-5; D perhaps matches TRBD1 (5 bases). V gave up 0 bases and J gave up 2 bases, with 10 bases separating them. Per germline, CDR1 MGHRA and CDR2 YSYEKL. This CDR3 spans 15 amino acids. The CDR3 spells CASSQDGAIQETQYF. The CDR3 coding sequence is TGCGCCAGCAGCCAAGATGGGGCGATACAAGAGACCCAGTACTTC.

On this clonotype itself: A read error may produce the germline difference seen at one junction end. The gene calls are TRBV20-1 and TRBJ1-3; D is unresolved. This CDR3 has 12 residues. Germline CDR1 reads DFQATT; CDR2 reads SNEGSKA (reference sequence). The CDR3 is CSAREAGKTIYF. The CDR3 region has the DNA TGCAGTGCTAGAGAGGCGGGAAAGACCATATATTTT.

Points on this clonotype: A much larger clone differs by one base, so this may be a read error. The V gene is TRBV20-1, the J gene TRBJ2-7; D gene ambiguous. Germline CDR1 DFQATT, CDR2 SNEGSKA (reference sequence). V lost 5 bases and J lost 1, with 12 bases in between. The CDR3 is 13 amino acids. CDR3 coding DNA: TGCAGTGCTGGTAGTCCGACATCCTACGAGCAGTACTTC. Protein: CSAGSPTSYEQYF.

The sample holds many counts of this clonotype. V usage is TRBV12-3 or TRBV12-4 and J usage is TRBJ1-5, with 9 positions matching TRBD1. Germline trimming cut 7 bases from V and 4 bases from J; bases unmatched to any gene: 2. This CDR3 region has 13 residues. The DNA for the CDR3 is TGTGCCAGCATGGGACAGGGAAATCAGCCCCAGCATTTT. Translating gives CASMGQGNQPQHF.

This clonotype was counted many times. CDR3 residues: CASRGRRQIITDTQYF. CDR3 in DNA: TGTGCCAGCAGGGGTCGGAGACAGATCATCACAGATACGCAGTATTTT. The J gene is TRBJ2-3, the V gene TRBV12-3 or TRBV12-4; TRBD1 might be the D (5 bases). The CDR3 is 16 residues long. V was trimmed by 6 bases and J by 2 bases, leaving 18 bases between them.

This sequence joins TRBV20-1 and TRBJ1-5; D is unresolved. Between the trimmed V and J ends, which lost 3 bases and 0 bases, there was a span of 18 bases. Germline CDR1 DFQATT, CDR2 SNEGSKA (reference sequence). The CDR3 extends over 17 amino acids. The CDR3 loop reads CSARDRTGLSSNQPQHF. In DNA form, the CDR3 reads TGCAGTGCTAGGGATCGGACCGGCCTCTCTAGCAATCAGCCCCAGCATTTT.

The sample holds a few counts of this clonotype. A much more abundant neighbour one base away suggests this may be a read error. V and J are TRBV20-1 and TRBJ2-1; the match to TRBD2 covers 8 bases. The CDR3 spans 13 residues. Germline V gene lookup returns CDR1 DFQATT and CDR2 SNEGSKA (reference sequence). The CDR3 loop is CSALAGNYNAQFF. The CDR3 DNA reads TGCAGTGCTTTAGCGGGGAACTACAATGCGCAGTTCTTC.

As to this clonotype: Given the absence of the conserved phenylalanine or tryptophan at the CDR3 end, a read error is likely. The chain joins TRBV6-5 to TRBJ1-2; D may be TRBD1 (5 bases). Germline CDR1 is MNHEY and CDR2 is SVGAGI. The CDR3 covers 16 residues. The CDR3 here is CASSHSNWDGYYGYTL. DNA for the CDR3: TGTGCCAGCAGTCACTCGAATTGGGACGGTTACTATGGCTACACCCTC.